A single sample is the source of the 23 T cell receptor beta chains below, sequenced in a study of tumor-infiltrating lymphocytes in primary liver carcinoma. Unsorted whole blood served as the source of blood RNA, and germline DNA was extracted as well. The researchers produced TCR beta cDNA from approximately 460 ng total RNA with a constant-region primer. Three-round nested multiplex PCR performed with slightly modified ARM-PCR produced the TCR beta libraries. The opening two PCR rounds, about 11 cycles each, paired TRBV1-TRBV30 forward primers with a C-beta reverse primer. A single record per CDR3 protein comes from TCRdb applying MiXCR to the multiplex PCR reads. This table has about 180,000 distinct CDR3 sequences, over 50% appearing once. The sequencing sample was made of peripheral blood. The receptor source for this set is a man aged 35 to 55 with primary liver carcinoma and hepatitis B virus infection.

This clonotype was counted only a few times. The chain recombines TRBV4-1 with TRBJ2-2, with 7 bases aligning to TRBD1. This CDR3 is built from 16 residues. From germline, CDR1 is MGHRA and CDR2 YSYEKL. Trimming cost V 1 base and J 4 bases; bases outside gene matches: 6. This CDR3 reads CASSQVRGRATGELFF. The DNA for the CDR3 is TGCGCCAGCAGCCAAGTAAGGGGGCGCGCCACCGGGGAGCTGTTTTTT.

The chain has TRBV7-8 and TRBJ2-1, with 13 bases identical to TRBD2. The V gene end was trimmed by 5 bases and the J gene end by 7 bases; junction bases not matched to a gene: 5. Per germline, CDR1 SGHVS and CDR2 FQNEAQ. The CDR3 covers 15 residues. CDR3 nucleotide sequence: TGTGCCAGCAGCCGGACTAGCGGGAGAGTAAATGAGCAGTTCTTC. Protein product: CASSRTSGRVNEQFF.

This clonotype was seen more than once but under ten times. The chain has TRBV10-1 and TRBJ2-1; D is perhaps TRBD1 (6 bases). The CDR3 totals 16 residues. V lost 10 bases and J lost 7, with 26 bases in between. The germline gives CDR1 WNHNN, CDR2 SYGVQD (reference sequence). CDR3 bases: TGCGCCATTCTACCAGACAGGCGGGCAAAGCGGAATGAGCAGTTCTTC. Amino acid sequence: CAILPDRRAKRNEQFF.

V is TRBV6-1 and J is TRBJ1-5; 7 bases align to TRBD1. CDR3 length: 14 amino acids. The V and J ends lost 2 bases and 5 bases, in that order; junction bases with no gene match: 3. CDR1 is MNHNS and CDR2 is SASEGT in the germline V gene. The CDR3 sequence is CASSERGQDQPQHF. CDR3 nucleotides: TGTGCCAGCAGTGAAAGAGGACAGGATCAGCCCCAGCATTTT.

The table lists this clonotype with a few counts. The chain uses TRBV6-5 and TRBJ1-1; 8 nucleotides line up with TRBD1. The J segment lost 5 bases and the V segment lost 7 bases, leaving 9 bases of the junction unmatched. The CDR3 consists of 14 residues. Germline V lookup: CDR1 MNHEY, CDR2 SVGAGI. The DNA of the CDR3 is TGTGCCAGCACGACGCAGGGGGCGCGGACTGAAGCTTTCTTT. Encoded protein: CASTTQGARTEAFF.

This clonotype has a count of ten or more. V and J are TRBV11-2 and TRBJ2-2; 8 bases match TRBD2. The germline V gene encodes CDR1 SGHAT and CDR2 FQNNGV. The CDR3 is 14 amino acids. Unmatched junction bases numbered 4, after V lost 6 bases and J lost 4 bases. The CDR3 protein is CASRLAGGTGELFF. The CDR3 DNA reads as TGTGCCAGCAGACTCGCGGGAGGCACCGGGGAGCTGTTTTTT.

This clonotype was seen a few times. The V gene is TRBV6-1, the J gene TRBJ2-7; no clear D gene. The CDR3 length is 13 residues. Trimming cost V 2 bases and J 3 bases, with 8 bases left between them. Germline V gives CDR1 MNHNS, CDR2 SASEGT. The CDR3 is CASSELANYEQYF. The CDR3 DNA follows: TGTGCCAGCAGTGAATTGGCTAACTACGAGCAGTACTTC.

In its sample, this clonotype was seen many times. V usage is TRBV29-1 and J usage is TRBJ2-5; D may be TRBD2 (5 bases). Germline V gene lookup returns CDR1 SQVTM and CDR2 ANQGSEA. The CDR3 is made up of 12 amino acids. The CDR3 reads CTTDSLQETQYF. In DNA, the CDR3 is TGCACAACGGACTCGCTACAAGAGACCCAGTACTTC.

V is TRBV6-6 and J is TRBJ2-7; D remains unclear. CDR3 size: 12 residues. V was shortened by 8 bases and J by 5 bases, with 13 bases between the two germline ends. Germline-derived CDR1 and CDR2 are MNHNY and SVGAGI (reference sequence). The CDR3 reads CASSIVVNEQYF. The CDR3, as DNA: TGTGCCAGCTCCATAGTGGTTAACGAGCAGTACTTC.

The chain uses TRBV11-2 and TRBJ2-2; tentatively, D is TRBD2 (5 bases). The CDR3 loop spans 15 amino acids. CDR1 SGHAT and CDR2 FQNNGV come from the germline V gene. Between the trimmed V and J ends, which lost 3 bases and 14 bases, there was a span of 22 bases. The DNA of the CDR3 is TGTGCCAGCAGCTTCCAGCTAGCCAACACCGTGGAACTGTTTTTT. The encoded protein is CASSFQLANTVELFF.

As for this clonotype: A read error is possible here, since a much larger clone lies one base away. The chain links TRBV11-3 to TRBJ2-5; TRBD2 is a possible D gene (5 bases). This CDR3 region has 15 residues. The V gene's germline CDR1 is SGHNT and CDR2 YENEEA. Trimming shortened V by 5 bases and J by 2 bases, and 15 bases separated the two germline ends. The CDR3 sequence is CASSPRIGSQETQYF. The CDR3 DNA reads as TGTGCCAGCAGCCCCAGGATAGGGAGTCAAGAGACCCAGTACTTC.

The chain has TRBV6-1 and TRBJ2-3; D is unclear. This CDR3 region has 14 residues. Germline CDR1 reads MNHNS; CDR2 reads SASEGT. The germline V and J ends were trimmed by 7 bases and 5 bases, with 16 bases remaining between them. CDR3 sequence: CASKGSLAIDTQYF. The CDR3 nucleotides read TGTGCCAGCAAGGGTTCGTTAGCAATAGATACGCAGTATTTT.

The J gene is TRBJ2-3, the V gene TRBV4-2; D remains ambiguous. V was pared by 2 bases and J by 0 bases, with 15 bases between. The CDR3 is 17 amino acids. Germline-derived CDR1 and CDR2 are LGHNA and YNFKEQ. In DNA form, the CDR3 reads TGTGCCAGCAGCCAATATGATGTGAGAGCTAGCACAGATACGCAGTATTTT. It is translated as CASSQYDVRASTDTQYF.

DNA of the CDR3: TGTGCCAGCAGTCTCACTAGCAGGAGGGGTTCCTACGAGCAGTACTTC. It specifies CASSLTSRRGSYEQYF. The chain links TRBV6-6 to TRBJ2-7; D perhaps matches TRBD2 (6 bases). This CDR3 spans 16 amino acids. The V end lost 5 bases, the J end lost 1 base, and 18 bases lay between the germline ends. Germline CDR1 and CDR2: MNHNY and SVGAGI (reference sequence).

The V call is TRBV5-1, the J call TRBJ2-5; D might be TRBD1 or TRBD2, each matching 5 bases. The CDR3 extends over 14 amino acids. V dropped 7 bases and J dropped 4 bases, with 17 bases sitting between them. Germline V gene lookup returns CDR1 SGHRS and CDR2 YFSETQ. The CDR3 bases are TGCGCCAGCCCCTACGGGGCAGGGAGAGAGACCCAGTACTTC. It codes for CASPYGAGRETQYF.

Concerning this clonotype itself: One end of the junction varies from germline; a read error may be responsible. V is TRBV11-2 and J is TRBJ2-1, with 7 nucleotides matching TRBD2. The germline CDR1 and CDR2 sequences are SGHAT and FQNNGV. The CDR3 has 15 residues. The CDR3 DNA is TGTGCCAGCCTTTATGGCGGGAGTTTATTCAATAAGCAGTTCTTC. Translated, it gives CASLYGGSLFNKQFF.

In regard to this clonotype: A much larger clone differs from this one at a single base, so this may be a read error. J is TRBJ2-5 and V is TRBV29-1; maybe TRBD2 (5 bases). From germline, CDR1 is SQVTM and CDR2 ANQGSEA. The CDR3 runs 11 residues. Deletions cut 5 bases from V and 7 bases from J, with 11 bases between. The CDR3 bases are TGCAGCGTTAATCAACGGGGGACCCAGTACTTC. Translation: CSVNQRGTQYF. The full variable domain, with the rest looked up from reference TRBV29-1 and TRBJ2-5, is SAVISQKPSRDICQRGTSLTIQCQVDSQVTMMFWYRQQPGQSLTLIATANQGSEATYESGFVIDKFPISRPNLTFSTLTVSNMSPEDSSIYLCSVNQRGTQYFGPGTRLLVL.

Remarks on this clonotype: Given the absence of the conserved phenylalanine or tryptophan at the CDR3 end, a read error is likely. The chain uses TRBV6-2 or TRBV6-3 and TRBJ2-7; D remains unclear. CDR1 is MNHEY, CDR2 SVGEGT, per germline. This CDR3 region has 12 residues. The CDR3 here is CASRPTDYEQYL. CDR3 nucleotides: TGTGCAAGCAGACCGACGGACTACGAGCAGTACCTC.

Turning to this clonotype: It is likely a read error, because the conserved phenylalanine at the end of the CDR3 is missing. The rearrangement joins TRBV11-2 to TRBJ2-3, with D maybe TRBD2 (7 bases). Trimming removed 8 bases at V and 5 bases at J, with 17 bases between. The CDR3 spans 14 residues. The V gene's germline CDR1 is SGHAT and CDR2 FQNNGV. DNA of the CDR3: TGTGCCAGCGGCCAATTGGGGGGGCGAGATACGCAGTATGTT. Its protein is CASGQLGGRDTQYV.

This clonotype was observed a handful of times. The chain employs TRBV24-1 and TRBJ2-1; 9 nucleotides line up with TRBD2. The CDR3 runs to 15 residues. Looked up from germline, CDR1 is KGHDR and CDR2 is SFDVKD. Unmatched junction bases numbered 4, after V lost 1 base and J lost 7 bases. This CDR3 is CATSDFSSGKNEQFF. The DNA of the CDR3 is TGTGCCACCAGTGATTTTTCTAGCGGGAAAAATGAGCAGTTCTTC.

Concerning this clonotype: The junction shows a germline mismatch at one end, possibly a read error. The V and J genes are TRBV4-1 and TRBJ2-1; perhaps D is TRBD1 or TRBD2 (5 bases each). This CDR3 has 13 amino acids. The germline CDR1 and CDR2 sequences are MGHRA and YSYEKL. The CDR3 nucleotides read TGCGCCAGCAGCCCGGGACCGTACAATGATCAGTTCTTC. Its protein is CASSPGPYNDQFF.

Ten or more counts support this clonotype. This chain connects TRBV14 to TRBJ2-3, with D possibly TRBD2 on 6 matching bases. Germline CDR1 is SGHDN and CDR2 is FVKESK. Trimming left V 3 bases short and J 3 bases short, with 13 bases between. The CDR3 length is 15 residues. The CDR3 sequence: CASSHLIGGTDTQYF. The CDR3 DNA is TGTGCCAGCAGCCATTTGATCGGAGGGACAGATACGCAGTATTTT. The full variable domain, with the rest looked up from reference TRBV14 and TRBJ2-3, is EAGVTQFPSHSVIEKGQTVTLRCDPISGHDNLYWYRRVMGKEIKFLLHFVKESKQDESGMPNNRFLAERTGGTYSTLKVQPAELEDSGVYFCASSHLIGGTDTQYFGPGTRLTVL.

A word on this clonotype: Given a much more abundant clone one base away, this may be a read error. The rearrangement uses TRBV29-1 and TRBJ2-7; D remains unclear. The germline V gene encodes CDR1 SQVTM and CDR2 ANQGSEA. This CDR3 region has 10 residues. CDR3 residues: CSAKVGERYF. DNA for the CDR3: TGCAGCGCGAAGGTAGGCGAGCGGTACTTC.